This entry concerns a single T cell receptor (beta chain). In the authors' workflow: Using reference gene primer amplification, nucleated cell counts were estimated. Repertoires were generated with immunoSEQ multiplex PCR, while TCRdb's copy carries only in-frame clones and drops some. D and trimming were read from the DNA, whereas the V and J calls and clone size are those reported in that table. The sample yields about 180,000 clones, 83% seen once. The CDR3 runs 14 residues. Germline lookup yields CDR1 SGHTS and CDR2 YDEGEE. The V and J ends lost 4 bases and 0 bases respectively, with 10 bases between them. The sample originates from a study of blood T cell repertoires in COVID-19. About the research overall: Collection of acute and convalescent COVID-19 samples took place in the United States, Italy and Spain.

The receptor's source is a human donor in a cohort sampled during active COVID-19. The rearrangement joins TRBV5-8 to TRBJ1-1, with D maybe TRBD1 (5 bases). Source material: peripheral blood. The CDR3 reads CASSRQLLNTEAFF. The DNA for the CDR3 is TGTGCCAGCAGCCGACAGTTGTTGAACACTGAAGCTTTCTTT.